Presented here are 15 T cell receptor beta chains from one specimen sequenced in a study of blood T cells in healthy people across ages. The authors ran a second PCR of about 7 to 11 cycles using a sample-barcoded 5' primer and a J-beta primer mix. Via MiXCR, TCRdb re-called the 5' RACE reads, giving one row per CDR3 protein. The repertoire includes just under 750,000 distinct CDR3 sequences, about 24% of them detected once, and less than 25% sits in the top ten. Sequenced: blood. Source of these receptors: a man in his 70s in good health.

The rearrangement joins TRBV6-5 to TRBJ2-5; a possible D gene is TRBD2 (5 bases). The CDR3 has 14 amino acids. Looked up from germline, CDR1 is MNHEY and CDR2 is SVGAGI. Trimming took 6 bases from V and 5 from J, leaving 16 bases between them. CDR3 nucleotides: TGTGCCAGCAGACAAGGACTTCCGAGGGAGACCCAGTACTTC. Encoded protein: CASRQGLPRETQYF.

Notes on this clonotype: One end of the junction does not line up with germline, which may come from a read error. The V gene is TRBV10-1, the J gene TRBJ2-1, with 7 bases fitting TRBD2. The CDR3 consists of 14 residues. The germline gives CDR1 WNHNN, CDR2 SYGVQD (reference sequence). The CDR3 is CASSAASGNNEQFF. CDR3 DNA sequence: TGCGCCAGTAGTGCAGCTAGCGGAAATAATGAGCAGTTCTTC.

The rearrangement joins TRBV7-9 to TRBJ1-1, with D maybe TRBD1 (5 bases). Germline values: CDR1 SEHNR, CDR2 FQNEAQ (reference sequence). This CDR3 region has 15 residues. V was clipped by 1 base and J by 4 bases, with 13 bases between them. This chain's CDR3 is CASSLVFAGPTEAFF. The CDR3 nucleotides are TGTGCCAGCAGCTTAGTCTTTGCAGGGCCCACTGAAGCTTTCTTT.

V and J are TRBV5-1 and TRBJ2-5; D perhaps matches TRBD2 (6 bases). From germline, CDR1 is SGHRS and CDR2 YFSETQ. V was pared by 3 bases and J by 9 bases, with 15 bases between. CDR3 size: 13 residues. CDR3 sequence (DNA): TGCGCCAGCAGCTACGGGACTCCCGGGCCCCAGTACTTC. Its translation is CASSYGTPGPQYF.

CDR3 sequence: CARPDSNQPQHF. The CDR3, as DNA: TGTGCCAGGCCGGATAGCAATCAGCCCCAGCATTTT. The chain links TRBV21-1 to TRBJ1-5. TRBV21-1 is reported as a pseudogene. This CDR3 is built from 12 residues.

The chain employs TRBV12-3 or TRBV12-4 and TRBJ2-5, with a possible D match to TRBD2 (5 bases). The length of the CDR3 is 12 residues. The germline V and J ends were trimmed by 2 bases and 5 bases, with 6 bases remaining between them. The chain's CDR3 is CASSLIAETQYF. The DNA for the CDR3 is TGTGCCAGCAGTTTAATAGCGGAGACCCAGTACTTC.

V gene TRBV6-6 combines with J gene TRBJ1-2; tentative D call: TRBD1 (5 bases). This CDR3 is built from 15 residues. Trimming removed 6 bases at V and 0 bases at J, with 14 bases between. Germline CDR1 reads MNHNY; CDR2 reads SVGAGI (reference sequence). CDR3 amino acids: CASSYTGPTNYGYTF. DNA of the CDR3: TGTGCCAGCAGCTACACAGGTCCCACTAACTATGGCTACACCTTC.

The chain carries TRBV12-3 or TRBV12-4 and TRBJ2-5, with D perhaps matching TRBD1 (6 bases). The better agreement between TRBJ2-1 and the DNA end casts doubt on the J call. The CDR3 length is 15 residues. Here the CDR3 DNA reads TGTGCCAGCAGTTTATCCCGGGACACCAACAATGAGCAGTTCTTC. This gives the protein CASSLSRDTNNEQFF.

This chain connects TRBV5-1 to TRBJ1-1; no clear D. The germline V gene encodes CDR1 SGHRS and CDR2 YFSETQ. Trimming shortened V by 1 base and J by 1 base, and 8 bases separated the two germline ends. This CDR3 has 14 amino acids. DNA of the CDR3: TGCGCCAGCAGCTTGTTCACTGGGAACACTGAAGCTTTCTTT. The encoded protein is CASSLFTGNTEAFF.

V and J are TRBV12-3 or TRBV12-4 and TRBJ2-1; perhaps TRBD1 as D (5 bases). The CDR3 consists of 13 residues. Between the trimmed V and J ends, which lost 5 bases and 10 bases, there was a span of 15 bases. The chain's CDR3 is CASSIQVEMEQFF. CDR3 bases: TGTGCCAGCAGTATACAGGTTGAGATGGAGCAGTTCTTC.

This clonotype turned up a few times. The chain employs TRBV20-1 and TRBJ1-3; unclear D gene. Germline-derived CDR1 and CDR2 are DFQATT and SNEGSKA (reference sequence). V was cut by 5 bases and J by 0 bases, with 11 bases left in between. The CDR3 length is 14 residues. Here the CDR3 reads CSALDQNSGNTIYF. In nucleotides, the CDR3 is TGCAGTGCTCTTGACCAGAACTCTGGAAACACCATATATTTT.

This chain's CDR3 is CASSPGHRSSGGTYNEQFF. CDR3 DNA: TGTGCCAGCAGCCCGGGACATCGATCTAGCGGGGGTACCTACAATGAGCAGTTCTTC. The chain joins TRBV2 to TRBJ2-1; TRBD2 aligns across 10 bases. This CDR3 has 19 residues. V lost 6 bases, J lost 2 bases, and 16 bases stayed unmatched. Germline V CDR1 and CDR2: SNHLY, FYNNEI.

The chain employs TRBV7-9 and TRBJ1-6; D call uncertain. The CDR3 covers 12 residues. The V gene's germline CDR1 is SEHNR and CDR2 FQNEAQ (reference sequence). V gave up 5 bases and J gave up 9 bases, with 8 bases separating them. In DNA, the CDR3 is TGTGCCAGCAGCCTAGGGCCTTCACCCCTCCACTTT. As protein: CASSLGPSPLHF. Combining the CDR3 with reference TRBV7-9 and TRBJ1-6 gives the whole variable domain DTGVSQNPRHKITKRGQNVTFRCDPISEHNRLYWYRQTLGQGPEFLTYFQNEAQLEKSRLLSDRFSAERPKGSFSTLEIQRTEQGDSAMYLCASSLGPSPLHFGNGTRLTVT.

The gene calls are TRBV12-3 or TRBV12-4 and TRBJ1-1; 8 bases align to TRBD1. This CDR3 contains 16 residues. V gave up 4 bases and J gave up 2 bases; unmatched junction bases: 9. This CDR3 is CASSSGVGTGNTEAFF. Written as DNA, the CDR3 is TGTGCCAGCAGTTCGGGGGTCGGGACAGGTAACACTGAAGCTTTCTTT.

With regard to this clonotype: No conserved phenylalanine or tryptophan ends this CDR3, so it is likely a read error. The rearrangement uses TRBV11-1 and TRBJ2-4; TRBD1 is a possible D gene (6 bases). Germline lookup yields CDR1 SGHAT and CDR2 FQDESV (reference sequence). V gave up 8 bases and J gave up 0 bases, with 17 bases separating them. This CDR3 is 16 amino acids long. In DNA, the CDR3 is TGTGCCAGCTCACCCAGGCCAGGGGAAGCCAAAAACATTCAGTACTCC. Its translation is CASSPRPGEAKNIQYS.